This TCR beta chain was obtained from a study of chemoradiotherapy in HPV16-positive cancers. Study information: A couple of HPV16-positive patients' cells yielded candidate HPV-specific clones and common motifs. Study outcomes and limitations: Candidate HPV-specific clones and E7-related TCR motifs grew in tumor during treatment.

Profiling relied on immunoSEQ multiplex PCR, and the TCRdb table lists in-frame clones only, not all of them. Seen here are approximately 6,600 clones, less than 80% observed once, and the top ten hold 6.5% to 8%. With respect to this clone: Its antigen is as yet unknown.

This clonotype was sampled from a human donor with HPV-associated anogenital cancer. The sequences come from tumor tissue, collected from a patient who underwent chemoradiotherapy.

CDR3 amino acids: CASSQDLARVETQYF. The CDR3 DNA follows: TGCGCCAGCAGCCAAGATCTCGCCAGGGTTGAGACCCAGTACTTC. The V call is TRBV4-3, the J call TRBJ2-5, with D tentatively TRBD1 (5 bases). There are 15 residues in the CDR3. The germline CDR1 and CDR2 sequences are LGHNA and YSLEER. Trimming took off 0 bases at V and 5 bases at J, with 13 bases between the two ends.